The T cell receptor (beta chain) described here comes from a study of T cells in Graves' hyperthyroidism and ophthalmopathy. In its sample, this clonotype was seen many times. RNA transcripts provided the source from which TCR beta CDR3 regions were amplified. TCR CDR3 underwent first-round RT-PCR with the HTBI primer set. Using its own MiXCR run on the multiplex PCR reads, TCRdb lists one record per CDR3 protein. This table holds over 550,000 distinct CDR3 sequences, 16% found once. The source is a woman under 30 with Graves' hyperthyroidism. The sample was blood.

CDR3 protein: CASSSTHRGNEQFF. DNA of the CDR3: TGTGCCAGCAGTTCCACCCACAGGGGAAATGAGCAGTTCTTC. This chain connects TRBV27 to TRBJ2-1; 7 bases map to TRBD1. Germline values: CDR1 MNHEY, CDR2 SMNVEV (reference sequence). V shed 4 bases, J shed 7 bases, and the junction held 7 bases outside the gene matches. The CDR3 has 14 residues.